Sequencing of this T cell receptor (beta chain) was carried out in a study of T cell changes during pregnancy in multiple sclerosis. This CDR3 is built from 16 residues. CDR1 and CDR2 (germline): MGHRA, YSYEKL. Trimming cost V 0 bases and J 3 bases; bases outside gene matches: 5. Using immunoSEQ multiplex PCR, the repertoire was profiled, and TCRdb retains in-frame clones only, with some absent. The sample lists 72,000 or so clones, 93% occurring once. The origin of this receptor is a female donor with multiple sclerosis, enrolled in a pregnancy study. The sample consisted of peripheral blood, taken in the second trimester of pregnancy. The chain couples TRBV4-1 to TRBJ1-5; 7 bases map to TRBD1. The CDR3 here is CASSQEEGQFNQPQHF. Written as DNA, the CDR3 is TGCGCCAGCAGCCAAGAGGAGGGACAGTTCAATCAGCCCCAGCATTTT.